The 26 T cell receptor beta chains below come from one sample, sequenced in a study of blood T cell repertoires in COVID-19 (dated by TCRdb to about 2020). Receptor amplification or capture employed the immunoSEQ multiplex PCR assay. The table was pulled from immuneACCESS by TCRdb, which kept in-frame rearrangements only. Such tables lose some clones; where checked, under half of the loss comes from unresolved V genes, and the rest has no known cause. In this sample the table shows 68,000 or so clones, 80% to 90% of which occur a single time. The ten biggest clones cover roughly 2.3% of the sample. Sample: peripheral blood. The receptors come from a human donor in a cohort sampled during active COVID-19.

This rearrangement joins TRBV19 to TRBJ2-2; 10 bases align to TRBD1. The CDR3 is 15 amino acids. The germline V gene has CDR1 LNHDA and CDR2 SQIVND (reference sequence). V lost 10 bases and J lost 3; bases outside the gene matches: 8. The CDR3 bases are TGTGCCACGACAGGGGGCTTTAGGGACACCGGGGAGCTGTTTTTT. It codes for CATTGGFRDTGELFF.

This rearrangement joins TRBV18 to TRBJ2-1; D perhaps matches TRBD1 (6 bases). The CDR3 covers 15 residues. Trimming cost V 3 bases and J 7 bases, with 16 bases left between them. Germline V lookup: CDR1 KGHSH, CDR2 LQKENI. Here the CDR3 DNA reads TGTGCCAGCTCACCCGGGACACGGATAGGTAATGAGCAGTTCTTC. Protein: CASSPGTRIGNEQFF.

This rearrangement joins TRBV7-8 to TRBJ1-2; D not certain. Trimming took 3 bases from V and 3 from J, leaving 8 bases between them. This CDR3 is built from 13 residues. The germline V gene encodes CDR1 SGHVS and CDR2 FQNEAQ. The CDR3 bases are TGTGCCAGCAGCTTCGGACTCGACTATGGCTACACCTTC. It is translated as CASSFGLDYGYTF. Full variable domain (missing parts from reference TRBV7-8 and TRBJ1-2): GAGVSQSPRYKVAKRGQDVALRCDPISGHVSLFWYQQALGQGPEFLTYFQNEAQLDKSGLPSDRFFAERPEGSVSTLKIQRTQQEDSAVYLCASSFGLDYGYTFGSGTRLTVV.

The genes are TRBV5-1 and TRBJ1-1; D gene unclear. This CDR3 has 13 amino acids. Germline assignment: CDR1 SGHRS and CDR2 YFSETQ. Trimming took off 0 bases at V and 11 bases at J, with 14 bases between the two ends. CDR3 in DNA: TGCGCCAGCAGCTTGGAGCGGTCGGGGTGGGCTTTCTTT. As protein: CASSLERSGWAFF.

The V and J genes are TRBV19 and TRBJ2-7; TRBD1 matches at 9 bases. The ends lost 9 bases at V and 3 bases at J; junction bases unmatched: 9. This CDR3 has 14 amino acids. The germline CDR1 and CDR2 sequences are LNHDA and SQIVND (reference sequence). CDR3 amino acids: CASRRDRVSYEQYF. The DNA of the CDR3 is TGTGCCAGCCGGCGGGACAGGGTGAGCTACGAGCAGTACTTC.

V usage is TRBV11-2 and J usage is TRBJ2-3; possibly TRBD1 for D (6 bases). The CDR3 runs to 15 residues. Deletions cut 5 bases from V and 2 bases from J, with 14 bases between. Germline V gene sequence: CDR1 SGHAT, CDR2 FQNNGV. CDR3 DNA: TGTGCCAGCAGCAACGACCACAGGGCCACAGATACGCAGTATTTT. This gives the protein CASSNDHRATDTQYF.

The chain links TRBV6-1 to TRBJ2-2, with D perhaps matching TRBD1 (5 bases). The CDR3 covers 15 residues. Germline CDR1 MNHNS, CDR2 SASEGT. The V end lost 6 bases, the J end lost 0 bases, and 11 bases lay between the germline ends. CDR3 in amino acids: CASSRQTPNTGELFF. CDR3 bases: TGTGCCAGCAGCCGACAGACCCCGAACACCGGGGAGCTGTTTTTT.

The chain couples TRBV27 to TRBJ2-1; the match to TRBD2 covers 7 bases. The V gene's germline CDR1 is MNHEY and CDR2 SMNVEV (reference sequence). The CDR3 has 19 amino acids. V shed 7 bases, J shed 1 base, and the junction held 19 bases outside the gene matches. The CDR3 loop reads CASTPRVGVAGQSYNEQFF. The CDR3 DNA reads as TGTGCCAGCACCCCTAGGGTCGGCGTAGCGGGTCAATCCTACAATGAGCAGTTCTTC.

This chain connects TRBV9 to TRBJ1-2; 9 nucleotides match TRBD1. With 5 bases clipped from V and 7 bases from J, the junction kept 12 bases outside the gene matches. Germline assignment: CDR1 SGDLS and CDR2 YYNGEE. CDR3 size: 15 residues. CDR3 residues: CASRDGQGFATGYTF. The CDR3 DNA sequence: TGTGCCAGCAGGGACGGACAGGGGTTCGCTACTGGCTACACCTTC.

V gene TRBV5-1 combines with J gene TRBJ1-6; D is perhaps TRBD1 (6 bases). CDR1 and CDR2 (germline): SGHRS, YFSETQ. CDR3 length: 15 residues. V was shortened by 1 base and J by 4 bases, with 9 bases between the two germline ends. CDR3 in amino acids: CASSLSQGYNSPLHF. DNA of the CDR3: TGCGCCAGCAGCTTGAGTCAGGGGTATAATTCACCCCTCCACTTT.

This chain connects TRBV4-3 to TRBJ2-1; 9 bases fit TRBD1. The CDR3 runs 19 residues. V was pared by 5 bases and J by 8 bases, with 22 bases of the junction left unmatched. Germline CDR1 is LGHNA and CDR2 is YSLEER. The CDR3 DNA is TGCGCCAGCAGCATCCGGGACAGGGACGTAGCGGGTTTAGGGGATGAGCAGTTCTTC. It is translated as CASSIRDRDVAGLGDEQFF.

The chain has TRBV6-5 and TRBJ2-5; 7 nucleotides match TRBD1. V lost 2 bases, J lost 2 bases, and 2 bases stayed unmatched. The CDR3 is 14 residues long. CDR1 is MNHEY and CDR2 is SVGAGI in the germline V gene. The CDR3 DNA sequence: TGTGCCAGCAGTTACGCAGGGGGACAAGAGACCCAGTACTTC. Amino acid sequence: CASSYAGGQETQYF.

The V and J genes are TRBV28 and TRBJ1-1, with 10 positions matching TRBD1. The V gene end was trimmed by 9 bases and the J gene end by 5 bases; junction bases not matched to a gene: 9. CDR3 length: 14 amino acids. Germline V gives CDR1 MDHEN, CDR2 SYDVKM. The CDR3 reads CASFSRDRGTEAFF. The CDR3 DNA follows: TGTGCCAGTTTTTCTCGGGACAGGGGAACTGAAGCTTTCTTT. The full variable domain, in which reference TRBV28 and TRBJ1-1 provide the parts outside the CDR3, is DVKVTQSSRYLVKRTGEKVFLECVQDMDHENMFWYRQDPGLGLRLIYFSYDVKMKEKGDIPEGYSVSREKKERFSLILESASTNQTSMYLCASFSRDRGTEAFFGQGTRLTVV.

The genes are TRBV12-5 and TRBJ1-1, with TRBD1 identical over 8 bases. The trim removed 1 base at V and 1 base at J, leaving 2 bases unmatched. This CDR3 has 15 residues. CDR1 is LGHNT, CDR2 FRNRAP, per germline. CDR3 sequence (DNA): TGTGCTAGTGGTTTGGGAGGGACAGGGAACACTGAAGCTTTCTTT. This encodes CASGLGGTGNTEAFF.

The DNA of the CDR3 is TGTGCCAGCAGCCTCACGGAGAGTGGTTCACCCCTCCACTTT. It encodes CASSLTESGSPLHF. The J gene is TRBJ1-6, the V gene TRBV2; D unresolved. CDR3 length equals 14 residues. Germline CDR1 and CDR2: SNHLY and FYNNEI. V lost 6 bases, J lost 9 bases, and 15 bases lay in between. The whole variable domain, remainder taken from reference TRBV2 and TRBJ1-6, is EPEVTQTPSHQVTQMGQEVILRCVPISNHLYFYWYRQILGQKVEFLVSFYNNEISEKSEIFDDQFSVERPDGSNFTLKIRSTKLEDSAMYFCASSLTESGSPLHFGNGTRLTVT.

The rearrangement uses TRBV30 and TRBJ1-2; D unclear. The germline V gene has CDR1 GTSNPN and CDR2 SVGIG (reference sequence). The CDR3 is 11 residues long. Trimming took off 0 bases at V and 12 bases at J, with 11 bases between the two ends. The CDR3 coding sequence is TGTGCCTGGAGTGTAGCGGGGAGAAACACCTTC. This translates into CAWSVAGRNTF.

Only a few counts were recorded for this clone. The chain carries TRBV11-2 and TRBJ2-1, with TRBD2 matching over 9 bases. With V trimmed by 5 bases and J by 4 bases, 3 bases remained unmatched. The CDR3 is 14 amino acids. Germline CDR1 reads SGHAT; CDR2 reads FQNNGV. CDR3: CASSGLAGYNEQFF. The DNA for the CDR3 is TGTGCCAGCAGCGGTCTAGCGGGATACAATGAGCAGTTCTTC.

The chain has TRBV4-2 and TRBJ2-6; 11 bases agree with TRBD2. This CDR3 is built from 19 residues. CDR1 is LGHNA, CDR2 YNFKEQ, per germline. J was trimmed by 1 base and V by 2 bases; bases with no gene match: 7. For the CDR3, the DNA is TGTGCCAGCAGCCAAAGCCCCGGACTAGCGGGTTCTGGGGCCAACGTCCTGACTTTC. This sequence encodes CASSQSPGLAGSGANVLTF.

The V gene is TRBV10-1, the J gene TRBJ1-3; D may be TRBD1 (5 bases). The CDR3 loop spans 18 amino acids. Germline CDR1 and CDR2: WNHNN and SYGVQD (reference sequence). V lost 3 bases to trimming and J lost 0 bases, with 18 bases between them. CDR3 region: CASSESGTPGDSGNTIYF. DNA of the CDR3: TGCGCCAGCAGTGAATCGGGAACCCCGGGGGACTCTGGAAACACCATATATTTT.

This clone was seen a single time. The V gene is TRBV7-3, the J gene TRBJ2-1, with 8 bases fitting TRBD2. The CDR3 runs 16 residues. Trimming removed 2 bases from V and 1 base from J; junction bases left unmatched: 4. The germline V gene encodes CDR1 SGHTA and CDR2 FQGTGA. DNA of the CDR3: TGTGCCAGCAGCTTATGGGCGGGAGGATCCTACAATGAGCAGTTCTTC. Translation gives CASSLWAGGSYNEQFF. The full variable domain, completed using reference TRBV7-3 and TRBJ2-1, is GAGVSQTPSNKVTEKGKYVELRCDPISGHTALYWYRQSLGQGPEFLIYFQGTGAADDSGLPNDRFFAVRPEGSVSTLKIQRTERGDSAVYLCASSLWAGGSYNEQFFGPGTRLTVL.

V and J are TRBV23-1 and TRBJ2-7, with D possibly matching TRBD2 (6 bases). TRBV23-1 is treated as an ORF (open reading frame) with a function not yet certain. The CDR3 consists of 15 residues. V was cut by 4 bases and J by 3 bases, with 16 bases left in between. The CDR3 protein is CASSRPGLRHYEQYF. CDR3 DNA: TGCGCCAGCAGTCGTCCGGGACTCCGACACTACGAGCAGTACTTC.

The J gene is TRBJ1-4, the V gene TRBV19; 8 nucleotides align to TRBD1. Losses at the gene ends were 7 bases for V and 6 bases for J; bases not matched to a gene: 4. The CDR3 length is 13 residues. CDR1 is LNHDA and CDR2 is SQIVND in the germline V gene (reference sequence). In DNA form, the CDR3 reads TGTGCCAGTAACGACAGGGGCGATGAAAAACTGTTTTTT. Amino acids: CASNDRGDEKLFF.

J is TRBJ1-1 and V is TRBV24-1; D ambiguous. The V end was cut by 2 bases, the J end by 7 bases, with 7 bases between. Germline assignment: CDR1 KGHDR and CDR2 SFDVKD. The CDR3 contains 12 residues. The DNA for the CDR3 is TGTGCCACCAGTGATTCCTACAGTGAAGCTTTCTTT. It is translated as CATSDSYSEAFF.

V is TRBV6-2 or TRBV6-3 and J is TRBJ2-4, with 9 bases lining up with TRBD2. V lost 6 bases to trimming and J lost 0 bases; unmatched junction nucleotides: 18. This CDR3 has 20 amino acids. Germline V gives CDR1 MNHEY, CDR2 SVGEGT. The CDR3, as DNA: TGTGCCAGCAGCCACGGGGAGCTGCGTAGCGGGGGTCTAGCCAAAAACATTCAGTACTTC. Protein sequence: CASSHGELRSGGLAKNIQYF.

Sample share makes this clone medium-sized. CDR3 sequence reads: CASGQGGWYGYTF. The CDR3, as DNA: TGTGCCAGCGGACAGGGCGGATGGTATGGCTACACCTTC. The chain employs TRBV12-3 or TRBV12-4 and TRBJ1-2, with 8 bases lining up with TRBD1. The trim removed 8 bases at V and 5 bases at J, leaving 7 bases unmatched. The CDR3 is 13 residues long.

For the CDR3, the DNA is TGCGCCAGCAGCCAAGCGGGATCAGGGGGCTACAATGAGCAGTTCTTC. Protein product: CASSQAGSGGYNEQFF. The rearrangement uses TRBV4-3 and TRBJ2-1; 7 nucleotides match TRBD1. The CDR3 spans 16 residues. Trimming at V came to 1 base and at J to 3 bases, leaving 6 bases not matched to a gene. Looked up from germline, CDR1 is LGHNA and CDR2 is YSLEER.